The 28 T cell receptor beta chains reported below all come from one sample, sequenced in a study of T cell clusters in autoimmune cytopenias. Each sample's input was 250 ng genomic DNA, 30,000 to 45,000 genome equivalents. One tube held mixed TRB-A and TRB-B primer pools for touch-down PCR. Using the multiplex PCR reads, TCRdb records one entry per CDR3 protein without DNA. The ten top clones account for around 3.4%, within a sample of approximately 12,000 distinct CDR3 sequences. This same sample was also taken into another study, of T cell repertoires in aging, cancer and after chemotherapy.

Sequencing was performed on peripheral blood. The receptor set was obtained from a human donor in good health.

The rearrangement uses TRBV6-2 or TRBV6-3 and TRBJ1-2; there is no DNA to check the TCRdb D call of TRBD1. CDR1 and CDR2 (germline): MNHEY, SVGEGT. This CDR3 spans 16 amino acids. CDR3 in amino acids: CASSYDGGGRSYGYTF.

This clonotype is deemed medium-sized by its frequency. This chain links TRBV20-1 with TRBJ1-6; TCRdb proposes TRBD1, but this gene call is untestable without DNA. Per germline, CDR1 DFQATT and CDR2 SNEGSKA (reference sequence). The CDR3 spans 13 residues. This CDR3 reads CSARGQGNSPLHF.

This clonotype is labeled medium-sized (0.01 to 0.1%) based on frequency. CDR3 loop: CASSPYENNSPLHF. This chain connects TRBV6-2 or TRBV6-3 to TRBJ1-6. Germline V gene data show CDR1 as MNHEY and CDR2 as SVGEGT. The CDR3 has 14 residues.

Its frequency marks this clonotype as medium-sized. The V and J genes are TRBV6-5 and TRBJ2-7; TCRdb calls TRBD1, which cannot be checked without DNA. Germline V gene data show CDR1 as MNHEY and CDR2 as SVGAGI. CDR3 length equals 16 residues. CDR3 sequence reads: CASTDRLTGSDDEQYF.

The V and J genes are TRBV11-2 and TRBJ2-3; the TCRdb D gene call, TRBD2, has no DNA to confirm it. The length of the CDR3 is 14 residues. Per germline, CDR1 SGHAT and CDR2 FQNNGV. CDR3 residues: CASSLVGPLGTQYF.

This CDR3 reads CASSPIRGNSPLHF. The chain uses TRBV27 and TRBJ1-6. The CDR3 is made up of 14 amino acids. Germline lookup yields CDR1 MNHEY and CDR2 SMNVEV (reference sequence).

The chain links TRBV5-6 to TRBJ2-3; TCRdb lists TRBD2, though no DNA is available to test this call. The CDR3 is 18 residues long. Germline V gene data show CDR1 as SGHDT and CDR2 as YYEEEE. The CDR3 loop is CASSLDGTSGGVTDTQYF.

The chain has TRBV6-5 and TRBJ1-1; absent DNA, TCRdb's TRBD1 call cannot be checked. Germline lookup yields CDR1 MNHEY and CDR2 SVGAGI. The CDR3 has 14 amino acids. The CDR3 here is CASRGQGVSTEVFF.

This chain's CDR3 is CASSQQGRGLDTEAFF. The chain has TRBV4-2 and TRBJ1-1; TCRdb's D gene call, TRBD1, goes unchecked for lack of DNA. Germline CDR1 is LGHNA and CDR2 is YNFKEQ. The CDR3 is 16 amino acids.

The chain combines TRBV28 with TRBJ1-1. This CDR3 contains 14 residues. The V gene's germline CDR1 is MDHEN and CDR2 SYDVKM. The CDR3 sequence is CASSPSRMNTEAFF. Supplemented by reference TRBV28 and TRBJ1-1, the full variable domain reads DVKVTQSSRYLVKRTGEKVFLECVQDMDHENMFWYRQDPGLGLRLIYFSYDVKMKEKGDIPEGYSVSREKKERFSLILESASTNQTSMYLCASSPSRMNTEAFFGQGTRLTVV.

The chain combines TRBV6-5 with TRBJ1-1; TCRdb names TRBD1, which stays unverified in the absence of DNA. Germline V CDR1 and CDR2: MNHEY, SVGAGI. This CDR3 contains 14 residues. CDR3 protein: CASMGTGMNTEAFF.

The chain uses TRBV4-3 and TRBJ2-7; absent DNA, TCRdb's TRBD1 call cannot be checked. Germline assignment: CDR1 LGHNA and CDR2 YSLEER. The CDR3 length is 14 residues. The CDR3 sequence: CASTVGTDPYEQYF.

The CDR3 here is CASSSNRLAEQYF. V and J are TRBV11-3 and TRBJ2-7; TCRdb calls TRBD2, which cannot be checked without DNA. Germline CDR1 SGHNT, CDR2 YENEEA. The CDR3 totals 13 residues.

The chain carries TRBV12-3 or TRBV12-4 and TRBJ1-1; TCRdb's assignment of TRBD1 cannot be checked, as there is no DNA. The CDR3 consists of 13 residues. CDR3 in amino acids: CASIPAGSVEGFF.

This sequence joins TRBV6-5 and TRBJ2-5. The germline V gene has CDR1 MNHEY and CDR2 SVGAGI. This CDR3 is 15 amino acids long. Here the CDR3 reads CASSYSGRMGETQYF.

Measured by frequency, this clonotype is large. This chain uses TRBV18 with TRBJ1-1. CDR3 length: 13 residues. From germline, CDR1 is KGHSH and CDR2 LQKENI. CDR3 loop: CASSPQGGTEAFF.

The V gene is TRBV6-2 or TRBV6-3, the J gene TRBJ2-3; TCRdb gives TRBD2 as the D gene, but with no DNA this cannot be confirmed. CDR1 is MNHEY and CDR2 is SVGEGT in the germline V gene. The CDR3 covers 16 residues. CDR3 loop: CASSYWVGPGADTQYF.

This chain connects TRBV11-2 to TRBJ2-2; there is no DNA to check the TCRdb D call of TRBD2. The V gene's germline CDR1 is SGHAT and CDR2 FQNNGV. The CDR3 runs to 14 residues. CDR3 in amino acids: CASSLVVGTGELFF. The full variable domain, with the rest looked up from reference TRBV11-2 and TRBJ2-2, is EAGVAQSPRYKIIEKRQSVAFWCNPISGHATLYWYQQILGQGPKLLIQFQNNGVVDDSQLPKDRFSAERLKGVDSTLKIQPAKLEDSAVYLCASSLVVGTGELFFGEGSRLTVL.

Judged by frequency, this clonotype is medium-sized (0.01 to 0.1%). The gene calls are TRBV19 and TRBJ2-1; the TCRdb D gene call, TRBD2, has no DNA to confirm it. The CDR3 is 15 amino acids. Germline V CDR1 and CDR2: LNHDA, SQIVND (reference sequence). The CDR3: CASSISAGGNNEQFF.

The CDR3 loop is CASSLGSGGATGELFF. The chain carries TRBV12-3 or TRBV12-4 and TRBJ2-2; TCRdb proposes TRBD1, but this gene call is untestable without DNA. This CDR3 comprises 16 residues.

The genes are TRBV7-2 and TRBJ2-7; TCRdb's D call, TRBD2, is unchecked because there is no DNA. Looked up from germline, CDR1 is SGHTA and CDR2 is FQGNSA. The length of the CDR3 is 14 residues. CDR3 amino acids: CASSFSSSRTLHYF.

The V call is TRBV4-1, the J call TRBJ1-1; TCRdb returns TRBD1, unconfirmable since there is no DNA. The length of the CDR3 is 15 residues. Germline V lookup: CDR1 MGHRA, CDR2 YSYEKL. The CDR3 loop is CASSQGERKNTEAFF.

The chain links TRBV6-2 or TRBV6-3 to TRBJ1-5; TCRdb reports TRBD1, a call that lacks DNA to check it against. The CDR3 loop spans 13 amino acids. CDR1 and CDR2 (germline): MNHEY, SVGEGT. This CDR3 reads CASTPGVGQPQHF.

The V gene is TRBV20-1, the J gene TRBJ2-7; TCRdb returns TRBD1, unconfirmable since there is no DNA. In germline, CDR1 is DFQATT, CDR2 SNEGSKA (reference sequence). This CDR3 has 15 amino acids. The CDR3 is CSASHPGQGAYEQYF.

The chain uses TRBV5-4 and TRBJ1-4; the D call of TRBD1 rests on TCRdb alone, since no DNA is present to check it. CDR1 SGHNT and CDR2 YYREEE come from the germline V gene (reference sequence). The CDR3 runs to 14 residues. The CDR3 sequence is CASSSGLSNEKLFF.

The chain has TRBV28 and TRBJ1-6; the D call from TCRdb, TRBD1, cannot be confirmed without DNA. Germline CDR1 MDHEN, CDR2 SYDVKM. The CDR3 totals 15 residues. CDR3 protein: CASSTQGTYNSPLHF.

Its frequency marks this clonotype as medium-sized. The rearrangement joins TRBV20-1 to TRBJ1-6; TCRdb's D call, TRBD1, is unchecked because there is no DNA. Germline CDR1 DFQATT, CDR2 SNEGSKA (reference sequence). The length of the CDR3 is 13 residues. CDR3 sequence reads: CSASQDRDSPLHF.

This sequence joins TRBV30 and TRBJ1-4; TCRdb outputs TRBD1, but without DNA this stays unchecked. The CDR3 sequence is 15 residues long. Germline V gives CDR1 GTSNPN, CDR2 SVGIG (reference sequence). CDR3 amino acids: CAWSPNRGRLEKLFF.